A single sample gave rise to the 30 T cell receptor beta chains below, sequenced in a study of beta chain features in type 1 diabetes (dated by TCRdb to between 2017 and 2018). Library construction relied on the immunoSEQ multiplex PCR assay. The entire amount of isolated RNA was reverse transcribed using the High Capacity cDNA Reverse Transcription Kit, so the sequenced TCRB transcripts were expressed ones. TCRdb took over this immuneACCESS table, retaining in-frame rearrangements with V and J assigned. Such tables are incomplete; in checked studies, under half of the missing clones stem from an unresolved V gene, and the remainder is unexplained. The sample table records over 700,000 clones; roughly 17% of these occur just once. The top ten hold about 0.02% of the sample. Sequenced sample: naive CD4+ T cells from blood. The cell subset or site label for this specimen denotes: true naive CD4+ T cells. The receptors shown here come from a woman between 18 and 30 years old in good health.

V gene TRBV9 combines with J gene TRBJ2-5; 7 bases map to TRBD1. The germline CDR1 and CDR2 sequences are SGDLS and YYNGEE. J gave up 2 bases and V 4 bases, and 5 bases lay outside the gene matches. The CDR3 has 14 residues. CDR3 nucleotides: TGTGCCAGCAGCCCCCGACAGGGACAAGAGACCCAGTACTTC. As protein: CASSPRQGQETQYF.

This clone was seen only a few times. The chain joins TRBV2 to TRBJ1-5, with D possibly TRBD1 on 5 matching bases. Germline V CDR1 and CDR2: SNHLY, FYNNEI. This CDR3 has 15 amino acids. Trimming removed 1 base at V and 4 bases at J, with 11 bases between. In nucleotides, the CDR3 is TGTGCCAGCAGTGAAGTCGGGGGGGGGAATCAGCCCCAGCATTTT. Translating it yields CASSEVGGGNQPQHF.

This clone was seen only a few times. The chain uses TRBV2 and TRBJ2-5, with 14 bases lining up with TRBD2. The V gene's germline CDR1 is SNHLY and CDR2 FYNNEI. V shed 6 bases, J shed 4 bases, and the junction held 7 bases outside the gene matches. This CDR3 comprises 16 residues. The CDR3 loop reads CASRSRLAGGLETQYF. In DNA form, the CDR3 reads TGTGCCAGCAGGTCGAGACTAGCGGGAGGGCTAGAGACCCAGTACTTC.

This clone was seen a few times. The chain is built from TRBV6-5 and TRBJ1-5; TRBD1 might be the D (5 bases). Germline V lookup: CDR1 MNHEY, CDR2 SVGAGI. This CDR3 is built from 14 residues. Trimming stripped 2 bases from V and 5 bases from J, with 10 bases between. CDR3 sequence (DNA): TGTGCCAGCAGTTACGCGGGGGAGGATCAGCCCCAGCATTTT. It encodes CASSYAGEDQPQHF.

This CDR3 is CASSLNQGAGEQFF. The CDR3 DNA reads as TGTGCCAGCAGTTTGAATCAGGGGGCCGGTGAGCAGTTCTTC. The chain joins TRBV28 to TRBJ2-1; 8 bases match TRBD1. The length of the CDR3 is 14 residues. Germline V gene lookup returns CDR1 MDHEN and CDR2 SYDVKM. V was clipped by 3 bases and J by 9 bases; unmatched bases: 7.

This clone appeared a few times. The chain joins TRBV6-6 to TRBJ2-7, with 7 bases identical to TRBD1. This CDR3 spans 13 amino acids. J gave up 4 bases and V 10 bases, and 10 bases lay outside the gene matches. CDR1 is MNHNY, CDR2 SVGAGI, per germline (reference sequence). The CDR3 is CAIPRGPAYEQYF. The CDR3 nucleotides are TGTGCCATCCCAAGGGGGCCCGCTTACGAGCAGTACTTC.

A word on this clone: An end of the junction does not agree with germline; a read error may underlie this. V is TRBV9 and J is TRBJ2-5; 7 bases align to TRBD2. CDR3 length: 15 amino acids. Germline CDR1 is SGDLS and CDR2 is YYNGEE. The CDR3 loop reads CASSVDSGPPETRYF. Here the CDR3 DNA reads TGTGCCAGCAGCGTCGATAGCGGGCCCCCAGAGACCCGGTACTTC.

The rearrangement joins TRBV6-4 to TRBJ2-5; 11 bases agree with TRBD1. Germline V gene lookup returns CDR1 MRHNA and CDR2 SNTAGT. The CDR3 sequence is 14 residues long. The junction had 8 bases not matched to a gene; V was cut back by 9 bases and J by 5 bases. In DNA, the CDR3 is TGTGCCAGACGGACAGGGGGCCCATGGGAGACCCAGTACTTC. Its translation: CARRTGGPWETQYF.

Points on this clone: At the DNA level, this CDR3 is encoded by other sequences in the same sample as well. The CDR3 DNA reads as TGTGCCAGCAGTTTAGCGGGAGGGAATGAGCAGTTCTTC. It yields the protein CASSLAGGNEQFF. J is TRBJ2-1 and V is TRBV5-4; 11 bases map to TRBD2. The CDR3 has 13 amino acids. The V gene end was trimmed by 5 bases and the J gene end by 7 bases; junction bases not matched to a gene: 2. Germline CDR1 is SGHNT and CDR2 is YYREEE (reference sequence).

This clone has ten or more counts. The chain combines TRBV10-3 with TRBJ2-2; D is ambiguous. The CDR3 length is 15 residues. V was shortened by 4 bases and J by 0 bases, with 9 bases between the two germline ends. Germline V gene sequence: CDR1 ENHRY, CDR2 SYGVKD. CDR3 in DNA: TGTGCCATCAGTGGGGTTAAGGCGAACACCGGGGAGCTGTTTTTT. Its translation: CAISGVKANTGELFF.

This clone was seen a single time. This chain links TRBV28 with TRBJ2-3; D not resolved. CDR3 length: 15 residues. The V gene lost 3 bases and the J gene lost 4 bases, with 14 bases spanning the gap. The germline V gene encodes CDR1 MDHEN and CDR2 SYDVKM. CDR3 amino acids: CASSLPHRSADTQYF. DNA of the CDR3: TGTGCCAGCAGTTTGCCCCACCGGAGCGCAGATACGCAGTATTTT.

The CDR3 region has the DNA TGTGCCAGCAGCCACACGGGGAGACGCACAGATACGCAGTATTTT. Protein sequence: CASSHTGRRTDTQYF. The V gene is TRBV9, the J gene TRBJ2-3, with D possibly being TRBD2 (5 bases). The germline V gene encodes CDR1 SGDLS and CDR2 YYNGEE. CDR3 size: 15 residues. Trimming stripped 4 bases from V and 1 base from J, with 13 bases between. Full variable domain (outside the CDR3, taken from reference TRBV9 and TRBJ2-3): DSGVTQTPKHLITATGQRVTLRCSPRSGDLSVYWYQQSLDQGLQFLIQYYNGEERAKGNILERFSAQQFPDLHSELNLSSLELGDSALYFCASSHTGRRTDTQYFGPGTRLTVL.

This clone occurred a few times. V is TRBV10-1 and J is TRBJ2-1; D might be TRBD2 (6 bases). With 4 bases removed from V and 4 bases from J, the gap between germline ends came to 14 bases. In germline, CDR1 is WNHNN, CDR2 SYGVQD (reference sequence). CDR3 length equals 15 residues. CDR3 region: CASSAAGPRYNEQFF. The DNA of the CDR3 is TGCGCCAGCAGTGCAGCGGGTCCCAGGTACAATGAGCAGTTCTTC.

The V call is TRBV4-1, the J call TRBJ1-5; 12 bases fit TRBD1. Germline V gives CDR1 MGHRA, CDR2 YSYEKL. Trimming took 4 bases from V and 6 from J; bases not matched to a gene: 16. The CDR3 has 19 amino acids. The CDR3 loop is CASSPYQTGTGGNSQPQHF. The CDR3 nucleotides read TGCGCCAGCAGCCCGTACCAAACCGGGACAGGGGGCAATAGTCAGCCCCAGCATTTT.

This clone was detected a few times. V usage is TRBV7-9 and J usage is TRBJ2-7; tentatively, D is TRBD1 (5 bases). Trimming took 1 base from V and 0 from J, leaving 10 bases between them. Per germline, CDR1 SEHNR and CDR2 FQNEAQ (reference sequence). The CDR3 is made up of 15 amino acids. CDR3 in amino acids: CASSLEGSSSYEQYF. DNA for the CDR3: TGTGCCAGCAGCTTAGAGGGGTCGAGCTCCTACGAGCAGTACTTC.

The chain joins TRBV5-6 to TRBJ2-3, with D uncertain. CDR3 length equals 12 residues. CDR1 SGHDT and CDR2 YYEEEE come from the germline V gene. V dropped 2 bases and J dropped 10 bases, with 11 bases sitting between them. CDR3 in amino acids: CASSFLARSQYF. In DNA, the CDR3 is TGTGCCAGCAGCTTCCTGGCGCGGTCGCAGTATTTT.

V is TRBV6-5 and J is TRBJ1-5; D is ambiguous. The CDR3 sequence is 15 residues long. In germline, CDR1 is MNHEY, CDR2 SVGAGI. The ends were cut back, 0 bases at V and 0 bases at J, with 6 bases in the middle. CDR3 sequence reads: CASSYSLSSNQPQHF. The DNA of the CDR3 is TGTGCCAGCAGTTACTCGCTAAGTAGCAATCAGCCCCAGCATTTT.

A few counts support this clone. The gene calls are TRBV7-8 and TRBJ2-1; the D gene could be TRBD1 or TRBD2 (5 bases each). Between the trimmed V and J ends, which lost 4 bases and 2 bases, there was a span of 12 bases. The CDR3 has 15 residues. Germline loops: CDR1 SGHVS, CDR2 FQNEAQ. CDR3: CASSSSGDPYNEQFF. The CDR3 DNA reads TGTGCCAGCAGCTCCTCCGGGGACCCCTACAATGAGCAGTTCTTC.

The V and J genes are TRBV7-9 and TRBJ2-3; the match to TRBD2 covers 8 bases. The CDR3 has 19 amino acids. Germline CDR1 reads SEHNR; CDR2 reads FQNEAQ (reference sequence). The junction had 19 bases not matched to a gene; V was cut back by 6 bases and J by 2 bases. CDR3 residues: CASRPRFGATSGSTDTQYF. CDR3 sequence (DNA): TGTGCCAGCAGGCCCCGATTTGGGGCTACTAGCGGTTCCACAGATACGCAGTATTTT.

The CDR3 loop is CASMPLVGILDEQFF. In nucleotides, the CDR3 is TGTGCCAGCATGCCCTTGGTAGGCATCCTAGATGAGCAGTTCTTC. The chain joins TRBV6-6 to TRBJ2-1; D unclear. Germline V gene lookup returns CDR1 MNHNY and CDR2 SVGAGI (reference sequence). Trimming left V 7 bases short and J 8 bases short, with 21 bases between. The CDR3 extends over 15 amino acids.

CDR3 sequence: CASSPHDRNTEAFF. The DNA for the CDR3 is TGTGCCAGCAGTCCACACGACAGGAACACTGAAGCTTTCTTT. J is TRBJ1-1 and V is TRBV28; a possible D gene is TRBD1 (5 bases). Germline lookup yields CDR1 MDHEN and CDR2 SYDVKM. With 5 bases removed from V and 1 base from J, the gap between germline ends came to 11 bases. There are 14 residues in the CDR3. The variable domain in full, completed from reference TRBV28 and TRBJ1-1, reads DVKVTQSSRYLVKRTGEKVFLECVQDMDHENMFWYRQDPGLGLRLIYFSYDVKMKEKGDIPEGYSVSREKKERFSLILESASTNQTSMYLCASSPHDRNTEAFFGQGTRLTVV.

V gene TRBV7-2 combines with J gene TRBJ2-5; the D gene is possibly TRBD1 (6 bases). This CDR3 comprises 15 residues. With 5 bases removed from V and 5 bases from J, the gap between germline ends came to 18 bases. Germline V gene sequence: CDR1 SGHTA, CDR2 FQGNSA. The CDR3 sequence is CASSLRRWGQETQYF. DNA of the CDR3: TGTGCCAGCAGCCTCCGTCGATGGGGGCAGGAGACCCAGTACTTC.

This clone occurred a few times. The chain uses TRBV7-2 and TRBJ2-4, with D hard to call. V gave up 1 base and J gave up 9 bases, with 10 bases separating them. CDR1 is SGHTA and CDR2 is FQGNSA in the germline V gene. This CDR3 is built from 13 residues. CDR3 nucleotides: TGTGCCAGCAGCTTAGAGTGGGCAAGCATTCAGTACTTC. It codes for CASSLEWASIQYF. The full variable domain, its missing parts supplied by reference TRBV7-2 and TRBJ2-4, is GAGVSQSPSNKVTEKGKDVELRCDPISGHTALYWYRQSLGQGLEFLIYFQGNSAPDKSGLPSDRFSAERTGGSVSTLTIQRTQQEDSAVYLCASSLEWASIQYFGAGTRLSVL.

Only a few counts were recorded for this clone. The chain uses TRBV6-5 and TRBJ2-3; 11 bases are a match to TRBD2. This CDR3 has 13 residues. V lost 5 bases and J lost 12; bases outside the gene matches: 7. Germline-derived CDR1 and CDR2 are MNHEY and SVGAGI. The DNA of the CDR3 is TGTGCCAGCAGTGGGGGTAGCGGGAGGGCCCAGTATTTT. Protein product: CASSGGSGRAQYF.

Only a few counts were recorded for this clone. The V call is TRBV7-2, the J call TRBJ2-7; 9 bases are shared with TRBD2. Germline V gives CDR1 SGHTA, CDR2 FQGNSA. The trim removed 5 bases at V and 6 bases at J, leaving 8 bases unmatched. This CDR3 is 14 amino acids long. CDR3 bases: TGTGCCAGCAGCCCGCTAGCGGGAAGGCGCGAGCAGTACTTC. Translation gives CASSPLAGRREQYF.

The chain is built from TRBV13 and TRBJ2-7; D may be TRBD1 or TRBD2 (5 bases each). Germline CDR1 reads PRHDT; CDR2 reads FYEKMQ (reference sequence). V was shortened by 2 bases and J by 3 bases, with 11 bases between the two germline ends. The CDR3 totals 14 residues. CDR3 protein: CASSLRGRDYEQYF. The CDR3 region has the DNA TGTGCCAGCAGCTTAAGGGGACGGGACTACGAGCAGTACTTC. Full variable domain (missing parts from reference TRBV13 and TRBJ2-7): AAGVIQSPRHLIKEKRETATLKCYPIPRHDTVYWYQQGPGQDPQFLISFYEKMQSDKGSIPDRFSAQQFSDYHSELNMSSLELGDSALYFCASSLRGRDYEQYFGPGTRLTVT.

The chain joins TRBV28 to TRBJ1-1; perhaps TRBD1 as D (5 bases). CDR1 and CDR2 from the germline V gene are MDHEN and SYDVKM. V was pared by 3 bases and J by 3 bases, with 11 bases between. The CDR3 consists of 14 residues. The CDR3 sequence: CASSLRQGYTEAFF. The CDR3 DNA reads as TGTGCCAGCAGTTTGCGCCAGGGCTACACTGAAGCTTTCTTT.

This clone was detected only once. The rearrangement links TRBV7-8 to TRBJ2-2; no firm D call. Between the trimmed V and J ends, which lost 1 base and 8 bases, there was a span of 5 bases. The V gene's germline CDR1 is SGHVS and CDR2 FQNEAQ. There are 12 residues in the CDR3. CDR3 bases: TGTGCCAGCAGCTTAGTCTGGGGGGAGCTGTTTTTT. Amino acid sequence: CASSLVWGELFF.

This clone occurred a few times. The rearrangement joins TRBV29-1 to TRBJ2-3, with 9 bases matching TRBD1. CDR3 length: 13 residues. Germline CDR1 SQVTM, CDR2 ANQGSEA. The V gene end was trimmed by 6 bases and the J gene end by 2 bases; junction bases not matched to a gene: 3. CDR3 coding DNA: TGCAGCGTCGGACAGGGGAACACAGATACGCAGTATTTT. Translating gives CSVGQGNTDTQYF.

This clone was seen a handful of times. This rearrangement joins TRBV5-1 to TRBJ2-2; the D is unclear. Germline assignment: CDR1 SGHRS and CDR2 YFSETQ. The V gene lost 0 bases and the J gene lost 7 bases, with 10 bases spanning the gap. CDR3 length equals 14 residues. CDR3 DNA sequence: TGCGCCAGCAGCTTGGCCGTAAAGGTCGGGGAGCTGTTTTTT. It is translated as CASSLAVKVGELFF.